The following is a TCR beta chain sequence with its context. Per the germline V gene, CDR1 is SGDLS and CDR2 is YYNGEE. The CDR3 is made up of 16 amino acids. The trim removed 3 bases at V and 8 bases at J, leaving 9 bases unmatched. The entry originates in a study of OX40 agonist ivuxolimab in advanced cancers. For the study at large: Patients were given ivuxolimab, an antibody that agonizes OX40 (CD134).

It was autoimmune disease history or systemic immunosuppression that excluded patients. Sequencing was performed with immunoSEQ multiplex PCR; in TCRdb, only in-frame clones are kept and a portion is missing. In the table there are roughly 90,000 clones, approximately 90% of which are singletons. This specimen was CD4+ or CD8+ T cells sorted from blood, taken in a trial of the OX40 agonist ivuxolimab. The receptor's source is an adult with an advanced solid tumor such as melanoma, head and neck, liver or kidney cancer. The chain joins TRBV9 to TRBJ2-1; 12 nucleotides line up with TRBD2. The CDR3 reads CASSGERLAGVDEQFF. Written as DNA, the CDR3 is TGTGCCAGCAGCGGCGAGAGACTAGCGGGAGTTGATGAGCAGTTCTTC.